These 28 T cell receptor beta chains were sequenced from one sample in a study of CD8 T cells in Susac syndrome. The RNA, about 0.5 to 1 ug, was put through reverse transcription using random hexamers. MiXCR, run by TCRdb on the immunoSEQ multiplex PCR reads, gives a single entry per CDR3 protein. The sample lists around 200,000 distinct CDR3 sequences, more than 85% occurring once. Material for sequencing was CD4+ T cells from PBMCs. These TCRs come from a human donor with multiple sclerosis.

The rearrangement joins TRBV27 to TRBJ1-5; TRBD1 might be the D (5 bases). Germline CDR1 is MNHEY and CDR2 is SMNVEV (reference sequence). The length of the CDR3 is 14 residues. Between the trimmed V and J ends, which lost 3 bases and 6 bases, there was a span of 12 bases. The CDR3 here is CASSLGQGGQPQHF. The CDR3 DNA is TGTGCCAGCAGTTTGGGGCAGGGTGGTCAGCCCCAGCATTTT.

This clonotype appeared a few times. Its ends do not fully match the called genes, so a read error is possible. This chain connects TRBV5-1 to TRBJ2-6; no clear D. Germline values: CDR1 SGHRS, CDR2 YFSETQ. The CDR3 has 15 residues. This CDR3 reads CASSLEGPGANVLTF. CDR3 coding DNA: TGTGCCAGCAGTTTAGAAGGGCCCGGGGCCAACGTCCTGACTTTC.

The chain is built from TRBV12-3 or TRBV12-4 and TRBJ2-1, with D perhaps TRBD1 (6 bases). The CDR3 length is 14 residues. V lost 5 bases, J lost 5 bases, and 13 bases lay in between. In DNA form, the CDR3 reads TGTGCCAGCAGTCCGAGGTGGGGGCACAATGAGCAGTTCTTC. Amino acid sequence: CASSPRWGHNEQFF.

The chain couples TRBV12-3 or TRBV12-4 to TRBJ2-2, with D perhaps matching TRBD2 (5 bases). This CDR3 comprises 14 residues. Trimming shortened V by 5 bases and J by 3 bases, and 10 bases separated the two germline ends. CDR3 residues: CASSLGLDTGELFF. Here the CDR3 DNA reads TGTGCCAGCAGTCTAGGACTTGACACCGGGGAGCTGTTTTTT.

Comment on this clonotype: A junction boundary mismatches the germline segment, possibly from a read error. The genes are TRBV6-8 and TRBJ2-1; D not certain. This CDR3 has 11 residues. The germline V gene has CDR1 MNHGY and CDR2 SAAAGT. Here the CDR3 reads CASRCKALHLF. CDR3 sequence (DNA): TGTGCCAGCAGGTGTAAGGCGTTGCACCTCTTC.

V gene TRBV6-6 combines with J gene TRBJ2-7; maybe TRBD2 (6 bases). V dropped 5 bases and J dropped 1 base, with 12 bases sitting between them. Germline V gives CDR1 MNHNY, CDR2 SVGAGI (reference sequence). This CDR3 contains 14 residues. The CDR3 reads CASSDGTDSYEQYV. The CDR3 DNA follows: TGTGCCAGCAGTGACGGGACTGATTCCTACGAGCAGTACGTC.

The rearrangement joins TRBV9 to TRBJ1-2; D unclear. The germline V gene has CDR1 SGDLS and CDR2 YYNGEE. Trimming took off 0 bases at V and 4 bases at J, with 16 bases between the two ends. The CDR3 covers 16 residues. The CDR3 coding sequence is TGTGCCAGCAGCGTAGTTTCGGGCCCTGCTCCCTATGGCTACACCTTC. This encodes CASSVVSGPAPYGYTF.

The gene calls are TRBV29-1 and TRBJ2-3, with 9 bases that match TRBD2. The germline CDR1 and CDR2 sequences are SQVTM and ANQGSEA. The CDR3 is made up of 16 amino acids. The J segment lost 3 bases and the V segment lost 2 bases, leaving 9 bases of the junction unmatched. The CDR3 protein is CSVERRAGGGTDTQYF. CDR3 coding DNA: TGCAGCGTTGAAAGGCGAGCGGGGGGAGGTACAGATACGCAGTATTTT.

This sequence joins TRBV3-1 and TRBJ2-6; D gene ambiguous. The germline V gene has CDR1 LGHDT and CDR2 YNNKEL (reference sequence). V was pared by 8 bases and J by 1 base, with 3 bases between. This CDR3 contains 12 residues. This chain's CDR3 is CASGSGANVLTF. The CDR3 coding sequence is TGTGCCAGCGGGTCTGGGGCCAACGTCCTGACTTTC.

In DNA, the CDR3 is TGCAGCGTGACGACAGCCATGAACACTGAAGCTTTCTTT. It encodes CSVTTAMNTEAFF. The rearrangement uses TRBV29-1 and TRBJ1-1; a possible D gene is TRBD1 (5 bases). Trimming pared 6 bases from V and 0 bases from J, leaving 11 bases between. CDR1 and CDR2 from the germline V gene are SQVTM and ANQGSEA. This CDR3 is 13 amino acids long. Using reference TRBV29-1 and TRBJ1-1 for the parts outside the CDR3, the full variable domain is SAVISQKPSRDICQRGTSLTIQCQVDSQVTMMFWYRQQPGQSLTLIATANQGSEATYESGFVIDKFPISRPNLTFSTLTVSNMSPEDSSIYLCSVTTAMNTEAFFGQGTRLTVV.

The V and J genes are TRBV7-9 and TRBJ2-1, with TRBD2 as a possible D gene (5 bases). The V gene lost 5 bases and the J gene lost 6 bases, with 20 bases spanning the gap. Per the germline V gene, CDR1 is SEHNR and CDR2 is FQNEAQ (reference sequence). The CDR3 has 16 residues. The CDR3 spells CASSNSLERIPNEQFF. As DNA, the CDR3 is TGTGCCAGCAGCAATTCACTAGAGCGTATCCCCAATGAGCAGTTCTTC.

This rearrangement joins TRBV20-1 to TRBJ2-7, with D possibly being TRBD2 (6 bases). Germline loops: CDR1 DFQATT, CDR2 SNEGSKA (reference sequence). Trimming removed 8 bases at V and 2 bases at J, with 19 bases between. This CDR3 spans 14 amino acids. The CDR3 loop reads CSMAAGLTAYEQYF. The CDR3 nucleotides read TGCAGTATGGCCGCAGGACTAACAGCCTACGAGCAGTACTTC.

This chain joins TRBV6-5 and TRBJ1-2, with no clear D. The CDR3 loop spans 11 amino acids. Germline V gene data show CDR1 as MNHEY and CDR2 as SVGAGI. V was shortened by 2 bases and J by 4 bases, with 2 bases between the two germline ends. In nucleotides, the CDR3 is TGTGCCAGCAGTTACGGCTATGGCTACACCTTC. Translating it yields CASSYGYGYTF.

The CDR3 region has the DNA TGCGCCAGCAGGTGCGGGAGCTACGATACGCAGTATTTT. The encoded protein is CASRCGSYDTQYF. This sequence joins TRBV23-1 and TRBJ2-3; TRBD2 matches at 7 bases. TRBV23-1 is an ORF for which the function is uncertain. The V gene end was trimmed by 6 bases and the J gene end by 6 bases; junction bases not matched to a gene: 6. The CDR3 length is 13 residues.

V gene TRBV12-3 or TRBV12-4 combines with J gene TRBJ1-6; tentatively, D is TRBD1 (6 bases). The CDR3 is made up of 14 amino acids. V shed 5 bases and J shed 7 bases, with 12 bases lying between them. The CDR3 coding sequence is TGTGCCAGCAGTCATGGACAGTTAAATTCACCCCTCCACTTT. This encodes CASSHGQLNSPLHF.

The gene calls are TRBV27 and TRBJ1-1; D is unclear. The germline V gene has CDR1 MNHEY and CDR2 SMNVEV (reference sequence). The V gene lost 4 bases and the J gene lost 5 bases, with 8 bases spanning the gap. The CDR3 totals 12 residues. CDR3 nucleotide sequence: TGTGCCAGCAGTTCCACGGTGACTGAAGCTTTCTTT. Its translation: CASSSTVTEAFF.

The genes are TRBV29-1 and TRBJ2-7, with a possible D match to TRBD2 (6 bases). This CDR3 has 14 amino acids. V lost 6 bases and J lost 5, with 20 bases in between. CDR1 SQVTM and CDR2 ANQGSEA come from the germline V gene. CDR3 sequence (DNA): TGCAGCGTCGATACGGGACTCAAAGGCAACGAGCAGTACTTC. This codes for CSVDTGLKGNEQYF.

This sequence joins TRBV7-2 and TRBJ1-1; no reliable D call. The germline CDR1 and CDR2 sequences are SGHTA and FQGNSA. CDR3 length equals 16 residues. Trimming removed 1 base at V and 0 bases at J, with 12 bases between. The CDR3 DNA is TGTGCCAGCAGCTTAGGAGGGTCGACAATGAACACTGAAGCTTTCTTT. Encoded protein: CASSLGGSTMNTEAFF.

V and J are TRBV29-1 and TRBJ2-7; D perhaps matches TRBD2 (7 bases). CDR1 is SQVTM and CDR2 is ANQGSEA in the germline V gene. The CDR3 spans 11 residues. V lost 6 bases to trimming and J lost 5 bases, with 11 bases between them. The CDR3: CSVGGPNEQYF. The DNA for the CDR3 is TGCAGCGTCGGGGGGCCCAACGAGCAGTACTTC.

The table lists this clonotype with a count of one. The chain employs TRBV3-1 and TRBJ2-1, with a tentative D call TRBD2 (6 bases). There are 13 residues in the CDR3. With 3 bases removed from V and 4 bases from J, the gap between germline ends came to 7 bases. Germline-derived CDR1 and CDR2 are LGHDT and YNNKEL (reference sequence). CDR3 bases: TGTGCCAGCAGCCAGGGGGGTTACAATGAGCAGTTCTTC. It yields the protein CASSQGGYNEQFF.

The chain has TRBV27 and TRBJ1-6; TRBD1 matches at 8 bases. The CDR3 loop spans 16 amino acids. Germline lookup yields CDR1 MNHEY and CDR2 SMNVEV (reference sequence). V shed 4 bases and J 10 bases; nucleotides not matched to a gene: 12. CDR3 nucleotide sequence: TGTGCCAGCAGTTCCCCCCTCGGACAGGGTGGGTCACCCCTCCACTTT. As protein: CASSSPLGQGGSPLHF.

The rearrangement joins TRBV2 to TRBJ1-2; D is uncertain. The CDR3 has 13 residues. Trimming stripped 4 bases from V and 4 bases from J, with 10 bases between. The germline gives CDR1 SNHLY, CDR2 FYNNEI. This CDR3 reads CASSASASYGYTF. The CDR3 DNA follows: TGTGCCAGCAGTGCCTCAGCTAGCTATGGCTACACCTTC.

This chain joins TRBV12-3 or TRBV12-4 and TRBJ2-1, with 9 bases that match TRBD2. The trim removed 7 bases at V and 9 bases at J, leaving 13 bases unmatched. CDR3 length: 15 residues. DNA of the CDR3: TGTGCCAGCACCCTAAGCGGGGGGCCTCTGGGTGAGCAGTTCTTC. Its translation is CASTLSGGPLGEQFF.

The rearrangement links TRBV6-5 to TRBJ2-3, with 10 bases lining up with TRBD2. Germline-derived CDR1 and CDR2 are MNHEY and SVGAGI. V was pared by 2 bases and J by 6 bases, with 8 bases of the junction left unmatched. The CDR3 is made up of 16 amino acids. The CDR3 sequence: CASSYDPSGGGDTQYF. DNA for the CDR3: TGTGCCAGCAGTTACGATCCTAGCGGGGGTGGGGATACGCAGTATTTT.

This chain links TRBV20-1 with TRBJ2-5; 12 nucleotides agree with TRBD2. Germline assignment: CDR1 DFQATT and CDR2 SNEGSKA (reference sequence). Unmatched junction bases numbered 9, after V lost 2 bases and J lost 5 bases. The CDR3 contains 16 residues. In DNA, the CDR3 is TGCAGTGCTAGACTTCCTAGCGGGGGGGCCATGGAGACCCAGTACTTC. Encoded protein: CSARLPSGGAMETQYF.

Here the CDR3 DNA reads TGTGCCAGCAGCTTGGGCTCAAAGGGTCAGCCCCAGCATTTT. Its translation is CASSLGSKGQPQHF. The chain couples TRBV13 to TRBJ1-5; D unresolved. Trimming stripped 3 bases from V and 6 bases from J, with 12 bases between. Germline CDR1 PRHDT, CDR2 FYEKMQ (reference sequence). The CDR3 length is 14 residues.

The rearrangement uses TRBV12-3 or TRBV12-4 and TRBJ2-3; 7 bases are shared with TRBD2. The CDR3 length is 15 residues. J was trimmed by 2 bases and V by 4 bases; bases with no gene match: 6. The CDR3: CASSSGTIDTDTQYF. The CDR3 nucleotides read TGTGCCAGCAGTTCTGGGACTATAGACACAGATACGCAGTATTTT.

V and J are TRBV27 and TRBJ2-3, with a weak D call TRBD1 (5 bases). The germline V gene encodes CDR1 MNHEY and CDR2 SMNVEV (reference sequence). CDR3 length: 15 residues. The V end lost 2 bases, the J end lost 2 bases, and 11 bases lay between the germline ends. The CDR3 reads CASSLKGYVTDTQYF. In DNA form, the CDR3 reads TGTGCCAGCAGTTTAAAGGGGTATGTCACAGATACGCAGTATTTT.